This T cell receptor (beta chain) was observed in a study of T cells after yellow fever vaccination. Study findings and constraints: Memory subsets that were sorted on day 0 lacked detectable signal for almost all vaccine-responding clonotypes.

Universal primer sites and UMIs were introduced during 5'RACE template-switching synthesis of TCR cDNA. TCRdb processed the 5' RACE reads anew with MiXCR; each CDR3 protein has one entry. The repertoire holds about 13,000 distinct CDR3 sequences, under 5.5% seen once, with roughly 48% in the top ten. The germline gives CDR1 SQVTM, CDR2 ANQGSEA. Trimming cost V 6 bases and J 1 base, with 11 bases left between them. There are 13 residues in the CDR3. This clonotype has at least ten counts. The sequence was obtained from a man aged 30 to 45 who received the YFV17D yellow fever vaccine. Sequenced material: PBMCs, either bulk or a sorted T-cell subset (CD4+, CD8+, memory, or dextramer-sorted; not recorded which), taken 45 days after the yellow fever booster vaccination. The J gene is TRBJ2-3, the V gene TRBV29-1, with D unresolved. CDR3 DNA sequence: TGCAGCGTCCACTGGCAGGGCACAGATACGCAGTATTTT. Protein: CSVHWQGTDTQYF.